The 23 T cell receptor beta chains given below trace back to one sample, sequenced in a study of cytomegalovirus exposure and HLA in healthy donors. It was with 60 Vbeta and 13 Jbeta primers that the PCR ran. Assay used: immunoSEQ multiplex PCR; TCRdb lists only in-frame clones, some missing. The sample has under 250,000 clones, over 65% seen once; the top ten hold 0.6% to 0.7%. Sequencing was done on a sample of PBMCs. All receptors come from a man aged 18 to 29 in good health and CMV-seronegative.

This chain links TRBV5-1 with TRBJ1-4, with 7 bases that match TRBD1. Germline V gene sequence: CDR1 SGHRS, CDR2 YFSETQ. The trim removed 4 bases at V and 8 bases at J, leaving 11 bases unmatched. The CDR3 runs to 15 residues. The CDR3 protein is CASSPRQGRREKLFF. As DNA, the CDR3 is TGCGCCAGCAGCCCTCGACAGGGAAGGCGAGAAAAACTGTTTTTT.

Only a few counts were recorded for this clone. The J gene is TRBJ2-5, the V gene TRBV11-2; a possible D gene is TRBD1 (6 bases). The germline gives CDR1 SGHAT, CDR2 FQNNGV. The CDR3 consists of 16 residues. Deletions cut 5 bases from V and 3 bases from J, with 19 bases between. CDR3 nucleotides: TGTGCCAGCAGCACTATCACAGACAGGAATAAAGAGACCCAGTACTTC. Amino acid sequence: CASSTITDRNKETQYF. Together with reference TRBV11-2 and TRBJ2-5, the CDR3 gives the full variable domain: EAGVAQSPRYKIIEKRQSVAFWCNPISGHATLYWYQQILGQGPKLLIQFQNNGVVDDSQLPKDRFSAERLKGVDSTLKIQPAKLEDSAVYLCASSTITDRNKETQYFGPGTRLLVL.

This clone turned up a few times. J is TRBJ2-3 and V is TRBV4-1, with D possibly matching TRBD2 (6 bases). This CDR3 comprises 16 residues. Per germline, CDR1 MGHRA and CDR2 YSYEKL. Trimming left V 2 bases short and J 0 bases short, with 12 bases between. This CDR3 reads CASSQQLALSTDTQYF. DNA of the CDR3: TGCGCCAGCAGCCAACAGCTAGCGCTTAGCACAGATACGCAGTATTTT.

V is TRBV27 and J is TRBJ2-5, with D perhaps TRBD2 (6 bases). Between the trimmed V and J ends, which lost 2 bases and 5 bases, there was a span of 18 bases. This CDR3 has 16 residues. CDR1 is MNHEY, CDR2 SMNVEV, per germline (reference sequence). The CDR3 nucleotides read TGTGCCAGCAGTTTACGTGGCGGGGAGAGTTGGGAGACCCAGTACTTC. It encodes CASSLRGGESWETQYF.

The J gene is TRBJ1-1, the V gene TRBV6-5; possibly TRBD1 for D (6 bases). Germline values: CDR1 MNHEY, CDR2 SVGAGI. The CDR3 loop spans 15 amino acids. Trimming pared 6 bases from V and 1 base from J, leaving 15 bases between. As DNA, the CDR3 is TGTGCCAGCAGGCCGGCAGGGGTTAAGAACACTGAAGCTTTCTTT. Protein: CASRPAGVKNTEAFF.

CDR3 region: CASVRQEQETQYF. The CDR3 nucleotides are TGTGCCAGCGTAAGACAGGAGCAAGAGACCCAGTACTTC. The chain joins TRBV6-1 to TRBJ2-5; tentatively, D is TRBD1 (6 bases). V lost 8 bases to trimming and J lost 2 bases, with 12 bases between them. Germline CDR1 is MNHNS and CDR2 is SASEGT. The CDR3 totals 13 residues.

Regarding this clone: At one of its ends the junction is not consistent with the germline gene, which may arise from a read error. V and J are TRBV19 and TRBJ1-5; TRBD1 might be the D (6 bases). Germline V gives CDR1 LNHDA, CDR2 SQIVND (reference sequence). The CDR3 length is 12 residues. The CDR3 DNA sequence: TGTGCCAGTAGTATAGATTGGGGGCCCAAGCATTTT. This sequence encodes CASSIDWGPKHF.

This chain links TRBV30 with TRBJ2-2; 9 nucleotides match TRBD1. CDR3 size: 15 residues. With 4 bases clipped from V and 4 bases from J, the junction kept 7 bases outside the gene matches. Germline CDR1 reads GTSNPN; CDR2 reads SVGIG (reference sequence). For the CDR3, the DNA is TGTGCCTGGAAGACAGGGGGTGAGACCACCGGGGAGCTGTTTTTT. This codes for CAWKTGGETTGELFF.

The V and J genes are TRBV29-1 and TRBJ2-7; TRBD2 aligns across 14 bases. The CDR3 covers 14 residues. The junction had 6 bases not matched to a gene; V was cut back by 6 bases and J by 5 bases. The V gene's germline CDR1 is SQVTM and CDR2 ANQGSEA. The CDR3 sequence: CSVLSTSGRDEQYF. In nucleotides, the CDR3 is TGCAGCGTACTTTCGACTAGCGGGAGGGACGAGCAGTACTTC.

The J gene is TRBJ1-2, the V gene TRBV19; 8 bases align to TRBD1. The CDR3 runs to 14 residues. The V segment lost 5 bases and the J segment 9 bases; nucleotides outside the gene matches: 11. Germline-derived CDR1 and CDR2 are LNHDA and SQIVND (reference sequence). The chain's CDR3 is CASSPGTGLLRYTF. In DNA form, the CDR3 reads TGTGCCAGTAGTCCCGGGACAGGTCTCCTCCGCTACACCTTC.

The V call is TRBV29-1, the J call TRBJ2-1; D is unclear. V lost 2 bases to trimming and J lost 10 bases, with 18 bases between them. The CDR3 is made up of 14 amino acids. In germline, CDR1 is SQVTM, CDR2 ANQGSEA. This chain's CDR3 is CSVESVSTSMEQFF. CDR3 nucleotide sequence: TGCAGCGTTGAAAGCGTTTCTACCTCGATGGAGCAGTTCTTC.

V and J are TRBV21-1 and TRBJ1-1; TRBD1 is taken as the D call from the table, unchecked against the DNA. TRBV21-1 is an annotated pseudogene. CDR3 length equals 16 residues. CDR3 amino acids: CASSPNTTGPGTEAFF. The DNA of the CDR3 is TGTGCCAGCAGCCCAAACACCACAGGGCCGGGCACTGAAGCTTTCTTT.

This chain links TRBV5-8 with TRBJ2-1, with TRBD2 matching 11 bases. V was pared by 0 bases and J by 12 bases, with 8 bases of the junction left unmatched. There are 15 residues in the CDR3. Germline V gene data show CDR1 as SGHTS and CDR2 as YDEGEE. CDR3 loop: CASSLDNSGRARQFF. In DNA form, the CDR3 reads TGTGCCAGCAGCTTGGACAATAGCGGGAGGGCCCGGCAGTTCTTC.

This chain uses TRBV7-9 with TRBJ2-1; the D gene is possibly TRBD1 (6 bases). This CDR3 region has 12 residues. Germline CDR1 SEHNR, CDR2 FQNEAQ (reference sequence). Trimming removed 7 bases from V and 8 bases from J, with 12 bases in between. As DNA, the CDR3 is TGTGCCAGCACCCTCGAGGGGGATGAGCAGTTCTTC. It translates to CASTLEGDEQFF. Full variable domain (rest looked up from reference TRBV7-9 and TRBJ2-1): DTGVSQNPRHKITKRGQNVTFRCDPISEHNRLYWYRQTLGQGPEFLTYFQNEAQLEKSRLLSDRFSAERPKGSFSTLEIQRTEQGDSAMYLCASTLEGDEQFFGPGTRLTVL.

The chain is built from TRBV2 and TRBJ2-1; 7 nucleotides agree with TRBD2. The CDR3 has 13 amino acids. The V and J ends lost 6 bases and 7 bases, in that order; junction bases with no gene match: 6. In germline, CDR1 is SNHLY, CDR2 FYNNEI. The CDR3 region is CASRREGGNEQFF. The CDR3 DNA sequence: TGTGCCAGCAGGAGGGAGGGCGGTAATGAGCAGTTCTTC.

This clone has only one observation. The chain links TRBV30 to TRBJ2-7; TRBD1 aligns across 8 bases. This CDR3 is built from 14 residues. Germline CDR1 and CDR2: GTSNPN and SVGIG (reference sequence). With V trimmed by 0 bases and J by 1 base, 2 bases remained unmatched. The CDR3 loop reads CAWSVNRGSYEQYF. CDR3 nucleotide sequence: TGTGCCTGGAGTGTTAACAGGGGGTCCTACGAGCAGTACTTC.

This clone was seen a handful of times. This chain links TRBV30 with TRBJ1-5, with TRBD1 matching 9 bases. The length of the CDR3 is 13 residues. Looked up from germline, CDR1 is GTSNPN and CDR2 is SVGIG (reference sequence). With V trimmed by 0 bases and J by 6 bases, 0 bases remained unmatched. The DNA for the CDR3 is TGTGCCTGGAGTGTACAGGGGGCTCAGCCCCAGCATTTT. Translated: CAWSVQGAQPQHF.

The chain is built from TRBV7-6 and TRBJ2-5; D gene unclear. The V end lost 5 bases, the J end lost 2 bases, and 6 bases lay between the germline ends. This CDR3 contains 12 residues. Germline CDR1 and CDR2: SGHVS and FNYEAQ. In DNA, the CDR3 is TGTGCCAGCAGCCAAGCACAAGAGACCCAGTACTTC. Protein sequence: CASSQAQETQYF.

This sequence joins TRBV2 and TRBJ2-1; D is perhaps TRBD2 (5 bases). The CDR3 consists of 15 residues. V was shortened by 4 bases and J by 6 bases, with 16 bases between the two germline ends. Germline V gene lookup returns CDR1 SNHLY and CDR2 FYNNEI. The CDR3 region is CASSAGGSLGNEQFF. The CDR3, as DNA: TGTGCCAGCAGTGCCGGAGGCAGCCTGGGCAATGAGCAGTTCTTC.

The chain recombines TRBV28 with TRBJ1-2; D remains unclear. V gave up 4 bases and J gave up 4 bases, with 13 bases separating them. This CDR3 spans 14 amino acids. Per the germline V gene, CDR1 is MDHEN and CDR2 is SYDVKM. The CDR3 DNA sequence: TGTGCCAGCAGTTCGCGTCCTATCCTCTATGGCTACACCTTC. It codes for CASSSRPILYGYTF.

This rearrangement joins TRBV19 to TRBJ2-3, with D possibly TRBD2 on 6 matching bases. The CDR3 contains 14 residues. With 8 bases removed from V and 0 bases from J, the gap between germline ends came to 12 bases. CDR1 and CDR2 (germline): LNHDA, SQIVND (reference sequence). The DNA for the CDR3 is TGTGCCAGTCGACGGGAGTTTAGCACAGATACGCAGTATTTT. Protein: CASRREFSTDTQYF.

This chain uses TRBV6-1 with TRBJ2-3; D unresolved. V dropped 2 bases and J dropped 0 bases, with 6 bases sitting between them. This CDR3 has 14 residues. Germline CDR1 and CDR2: MNHNS and SASEGT. The CDR3, as DNA: TGTGCCAGCAGTGAACTCGGTAGCACAGATACGCAGTATTTT. It specifies CASSELGSTDTQYF.

The rearrangement links TRBV25-1 to TRBJ2-7; TRBD2 is a possible D gene (5 bases). Trimming left V 5 bases short and J 0 bases short, with 14 bases between. This CDR3 comprises 15 residues. Germline V gives CDR1 MGHDK, CDR2 SYGVNS. The CDR3 nucleotides read TGTGCCAGCAGTCCCAGCACTACTAGCTCCTACGAGCAGTACTTC. This translates into CASSPSTTSSYEQYF.